These T cell receptor beta chains were read from a single sample in a study of blood T cell repertoires in COVID-19. Assay used: immunoSEQ multiplex PCR; TCRdb lists only in-frame clones, some missing. The sample lists a few hundred thousand clones; about 91% were seen once. The sample comprised PBMCs or T cells enriched from blood (not recorded which). The receptors come from a man younger than 30 with acute COVID-19. The CDR3 runs from the conserved cysteine through the conserved F or W. D genes are given only for firm matches. Not all rows give a size; the values are once, few, many and, for expanded clones, a class.

size,V,J,D,CDR3,DNA
.,TRBV28,TRBJ1-5,TRBD1,CASTTGQGNQPQHF,TGTGCCAGCACCACCGGACAGGGGAATCAGCCCCAGCATTTT
.,TRBV28,TRBJ2-3,TRBD2,CASSLLVAGGREDTQYF,TGTGCCAGCAGTTTATTGGTAGCGGGAGGGAGGGAAGATACGCAGTATTTT
.,TRBV27,TRBJ1-1,.,CASSLSPLQGNTEAFF,TGTGCCAGCAGTTTATCTCCTTTACAGGGAAACACTGAAGCTTTCTTT
.,TRBV4-1,TRBJ2-7,TRBD2,CASSVSSGRAHEQYF,TGCGCCAGCAGCGTCTCTAGCGGGAGGGCTCACGAGCAGTACTTC
.,TRBV9,TRBJ2-1,TRBD2,CASSVGSAGASDEQFF,TGTGCCAGCAGCGTAGGCTCAGCGGGAGCGAGTGATGAGCAGTTCTTC
.,TRBV13,TRBJ1-2,TRBD1,CASSVTGAYGYTF,TGTGCCAGCAGCGTAACAGGGGCCTATGGCTACACCTTC
.,TRBV9,TRBJ2-3,.,CASSVGLVGAMSRVGTQYF,TGTGCCAGCAGCGTAGGTTTAGTGGGAGCGATGAGTCGTGTTGGTACGCAGTATTTT
.,TRBV11-1,TRBJ2-5,.,CASSRVKSPQYF,TGTGCCAGCAGCCGGGTTAAGAGTCCCCAGTACTTC
.,TRBV28,TRBJ1-2,TRBD1,CASSRTGLSFDGYTF,TGTGCCAGCAGCCGGACAGGGTTAAGCTTTGATGGCTACACCTTC
.,TRBV5-6,TRBJ2-7,TRBD1,CASSQGQGATYEQYF,TGTGCCAGCAGCCAGGGACAGGGGGCAACCTACGAGCAGTACTTC
.,TRBV14,TRBJ2-3,TRBD2,CASSPHEGGSRTDTQYF,TGTGCCAGCAGCCCCCACGAGGGCGGGAGTAGGACAGATACGCAGTATTTT
.,TRBV6-1,TRBJ1-1,.,CASSEATGIYTEAFF,TGTGCCAGCAGTGAAGCAACAGGGATTTACACTGAAGCTTTCTTT
.,TRBV6-1,TRBJ2-3,TRBD2,CASSEMASSGPDTQYF,TGTGCCAGCAGTGAAATGGCGTCTAGCGGGCCAGATACGCAGTATTTT
few,TRBV18,TRBJ1-5,TRBD1,CASSPGTGVLEPQHF,TGTGCCAGCTCACCCGGGACAGGGGTCCTGGAGCCCCAGCATTTT
.,TRBV5-1,TRBJ2-7,TRBD1,CASRIWGQGAYEQYF,TGCGCCAGCAGAATATGGGGACAGGGGGCATACGAGCAGTACTTC
.,TRBV9,TRBJ2-1,TRBD2,CASSASRGNEQFF,TGTGCCAGCAGCGCATCGCGGGGGAATGAGCAGTTCTTC
once,TRBV2,TRBJ2-1,.,CASSARQPSYNEQFF,TGTGCCAGCAGTGCCCGACAGCCTTCCTACAATGAGCAGTTCTTC
.,TRBV27,TRBJ2-3,TRBD1,CASSLPGQSTDTQYF,TGTGCCAGCAGTTTACCGGGACAGAGCACAGATACGCAGTATTTT
few,TRBV6-5,TRBJ2-2,.,CASSYSRGGELFF,TGTGCCAGCAGTTACTCCCGGGGCGGGGAGCTGTTTTTT
.,TRBV2,TRBJ2-2,TRBD1,CASRQGQVYSRELFF,TGTGCCAGCAGACAGGGACAGGTTTATTCCAGGGAGCTGTTTTTT
.,TRBV19,TRBJ2-7,TRBD1,CASSPGGTVIYEQYF,TGTGCCAGTAGTCCCGGTGGGACAGTAATCTACGAGCAGTACTTC
.,TRBV7-9,TRBJ1-2,TRBD1,CASSLPRQGNGLTYGYTF,TGTGCCAGCAGCTTACCAAGACAGGGTAACGGACTCACCTATGGCTACACCTTC
.,TRBV9,TRBJ1-4,.,CASSVVRAGANEKLFF,TGTGCCAGCAGCGTAGTTAGGGCAGGGGCTAATGAAAAACTGTTTTTT
few,TRBV6-2/TRBV6-3,TRBJ1-1,TRBD1,CASSGPGTGSPEAFF,TGTGCCAGCAGTGGACCCGGGACAGGGTCACCTGAAGCTTTCTTT
.,TRBV27,TRBJ1-5,.,CASSSTYHQPQHF,TGTGCCAGCAGTTCAACTTACCATCAGCCCCAGCATTTT
.,TRBV7-6,TRBJ2-3,.,CASSSRTDLTDTQYF,TGTGCCAGCAGCTCCCGGACAGACCTCACAGATACGCAGTATTTT
.,TRBV5-1,TRBJ2-2,.,CASSSPGSGELFF,TGCGCCAGCAGCTCGCCCGGGTCCGGGGAGCTGTTTTTT
.,TRBV19,TRBJ2-5,.,CASSIRAGEETQYF,TGTGCCAGTAGTATTAGGGCAGGGGAAGAGACCCAGTACTTC
.,TRBV2,TRBJ1-3,.,CASAGGSGNTIYF,TGTGCCAGCGCCGGGGGCTCTGGAAACACCATATATTTT